This T cell receptor (beta chain) was captured in a study of blood T cell repertoires in COVID-19. Across the study: Sources were T cells, B-cell-depleted T cells, or PBMCs; the material itself was cDNA or gDNA.

As for this clone: The same CDR3 also results from other DNA sequences found in this sample.

The CDR3 contains 14 residues. From germline, CDR1 is MDHEN and CDR2 SYDVKM. Between the trimmed V and J ends, which lost 3 bases and 7 bases, there was a span of 10 bases. Study members were between about 18 and 95 years old and lived in 24 US regions. Before being deemed recovered, Cohort 3 donors had two negative PCRs, clearance, or symptom resolution. The protocol was immunoSEQ multiplex PCR, while the TCRdb copy is restricted to in-frame clones and leaves out a portion. Of 300,000 to 400,000 clones in the sample, roughly 84% are singletons; the top ten hold roughly 1%. The rearrangement uses TRBV28 and TRBJ1-6, with D tentatively TRBD1 (5 bases). The source material was PBMCs or T cells enriched from blood (not recorded which). The receptor's source is a woman in her twenties or thirties who had recovered from COVID-19. CDR3 region: CASSFPGGNSPLHF. The CDR3 DNA follows: TGTGCCAGCAGTTTCCCGGGGGGGAATTCACCCCTCCACTTT.